These 15 T cell receptor beta chains came from one sample sequenced in a study of T-cell reconstitution after alpha-beta-depleted transplantation in children. A TCRbeta library incorporating unique molecular identifiers was prepared. TCRdb reanalysed the PCR reads using MiXCR and keeps one entry per CDR3 protein. Found here are 540,000 or so distinct CDR3 sequences, roughly 23% of them singletons; the top ten hold 13% to 15%. Sequencing used PBMCs, mostly from graft donor cells, obtained 360 days after TCRalphabeta/CD19-depleted stem cell transplant. These receptors came from a boy younger than two who had a stem cell transplant for acute myeloid leukemia, so the T cells may come from the graft donor.

This clonotype was recorded a few times. The chain carries TRBV20-1 and TRBJ2-2; D possibly uses TRBD1 or TRBD2 (7 bases each). The CDR3 has 17 amino acids. V was pared by 1 base and J by 4 bases, with 19 bases between. Germline CDR1 DFQATT, CDR2 SNEGSKA (reference sequence). The CDR3 protein is CSARGAGRGRFTGELFF. The CDR3 DNA reads TGCAGTGCTAGAGGTGCGGGGAGGGGGCGCTTCACCGGGGAGCTGTTTTTT.

The table lists this clonotype with many counts. V gene TRBV12-3 or TRBV12-4 combines with J gene TRBJ2-5; D could derive from TRBD1 or TRBD2 (5 bases each). Trimming pared 6 bases from V and 5 bases from J, leaving 16 bases between. The CDR3 sequence is 14 residues long. Here the CDR3 reads CASSIRTGRETQYF. The DNA of the CDR3 is TGTGCCAGCAGCATAAGGACGGGGCGGGAGACCCAGTACTTC.

This clonotype occurred a few times. The chain combines TRBV11-1 with TRBJ1-3, with 7 bases that match TRBD1. V was pared by 5 bases and J by 4 bases, with 17 bases of the junction left unmatched. CDR3 length equals 18 residues. Per germline, CDR1 SGHAT and CDR2 FQDESV (reference sequence). CDR3 region: CASSTPIFAGGEGNTIYF. CDR3 nucleotide sequence: TGTGCCAGCAGCACTCCGATCTTTGCAGGGGGAGAAGGAAACACCATATATTTT. The full variable domain, with the rest looked up from reference TRBV11-1 and TRBJ1-3, is EAEVAQSPRYKITEKSQAVAFWCDPISGHATLYWYRQILGQGPELLVQFQDESVVDDSQLPKDRFSAERLKGVDSTLKIQPAELGDSAMYLCASSTPIFAGGEGNTIYFGEGSWLTVV.

This clonotype was counted ten times or more. The chain carries TRBV6-5 and TRBJ1-2, with 7 positions matching TRBD1. CDR1 is MNHEY, CDR2 SVGAGI, per germline. There are 15 residues in the CDR3. After removal of 0 bases from V and 6 bases from J, the junction contained 7 bases not matched to a gene. CDR3 DNA sequence: TGTGCCAGCAGTTACTCCCTTGACAGGGTCCATGGCTACACCTTC. Its translation: CASSYSLDRVHGYTF.

In this sample, this clonotype turned up a few times. V usage is TRBV6-6 and J usage is TRBJ1-1; tentative D call: TRBD1 (5 bases). Germline V gene sequence: CDR1 MNHNY, CDR2 SVGAGI (reference sequence). The CDR3 loop spans 13 amino acids. Trimming left V 0 bases short and J 5 bases short, with 7 bases between. The CDR3 bases are TGTGCCAGCAGTTACTCGGGACGGACTGAAGCTTTCTTT. Protein sequence: CASSYSGRTEAFF.

This clonotype was seen only a few times. V gene TRBV6-1 combines with J gene TRBJ2-7, with a tentative D call TRBD1 (8 bases). The ends were cut back, 5 bases at V and 4 bases at J, with 15 bases in the middle. The CDR3 runs to 14 residues. CDR1 is MNHNS and CDR2 is SASEGT in the germline V gene. The CDR3 nucleotides read TGTGCCAGCAGTACCTACAGGGGGGGGTACGAGCAGTACTTC. Its translation is CASSTYRGGYEQYF.

The J gene is TRBJ1-5, the V gene TRBV5-1, with D unresolved. The CDR3 sequence is 15 residues long. Germline values: CDR1 SGHRS, CDR2 YFSETQ. V lost 2 bases to trimming and J lost 2 bases, with 11 bases between them. CDR3 protein: CASSLGTDRNQPQHF. The CDR3 nucleotides read TGCGCCAGCAGCTTAGGTACCGATCGCAATCAGCCCCAGCATTTT.

This clonotype was seen at least ten times. V gene TRBV24-1 combines with J gene TRBJ1-1, with 9 bases lining up with TRBD1. After removal of 7 bases from V and 5 bases from J, the junction contained 7 bases not matched to a gene. Per the germline V gene, CDR1 is KGHDR and CDR2 is SFDVKD. CDR3 size: 14 residues. The CDR3 protein is CATSDPGQGTEAFF. In DNA, the CDR3 is TGTGCCACCAGCGATCCGGGACAGGGAACTGAAGCTTTCTTT.

The table lists this clonotype with many counts. The V and J genes are TRBV13 and TRBJ1-1, with D perhaps TRBD1 (5 bases). Germline V gives CDR1 PRHDT, CDR2 FYEKMQ (reference sequence). Trimming stripped 5 bases from V and 3 bases from J, with 16 bases between. The CDR3 sequence is 15 residues long. CDR3: CASSLRDRGDTEAFF. DNA of the CDR3: TGTGCCAGCAGCCTCAGGGATCGGGGAGACACTGAAGCTTTCTTT. The variable domain in full, completed from reference TRBV13 and TRBJ1-1, reads AAGVIQSPRHLIKEKRETATLKCYPIPRHDTVYWYQQGPGQDPQFLISFYEKMQSDKGSIPDRFSAQQFSDYHSELNMSSLELGDSALYFCASSLRDRGDTEAFFGQGTRLTVV.

CDR3 protein: CASSQGRFDEQFF. CDR3 DNA: TGCGCCAGCAGCCAAGGGAGGTTCGATGAGCAGTTCTTC. V and J are TRBV4-3 and TRBJ2-1; TRBD2 is a possible D gene (5 bases). V dropped 1 base and J dropped 8 bases, with 9 bases sitting between them. The CDR3 is 13 amino acids. The germline gives CDR1 LGHNA, CDR2 YSLEER.

The rearrangement links TRBV5-1 to TRBJ2-7; possible D gene TRBD2, 6 bases. Trimming took off 0 bases at V and 3 bases at J, with 7 bases between the two ends. From germline, CDR1 is SGHRS and CDR2 YFSETQ. The CDR3 sequence is 13 residues long. CDR3 loop: CASSLVGGYEQYV. The CDR3 nucleotides read TGCGCCAGCAGCTTGGTCGGGGGCTACGAGCAGTACGTC.

This clonotype was counted ten times or more. CDR3 amino acids: CASSLHRGGYGYTF. The CDR3 DNA sequence: TGTGCCAGCAGCCTCCACAGGGGAGGGTATGGCTACACCTTC. The V and J genes are TRBV7-2 and TRBJ1-2; TRBD1 agrees at 7 bases. Germline-derived CDR1 and CDR2 are SGHTA and FQGNSA. The CDR3 runs to 14 residues. The ends lost 5 bases at V and 5 bases at J; junction bases unmatched: 8.

This clonotype has more than one count but fewer than ten. The chain couples TRBV1 to TRBJ1-3; the table calls TRBD1, which could not be checked here. TRBV1 is reported as a pseudogene. The CDR3 loop spans 16 amino acids. The CDR3, as DNA: TGCACCAGCAGCCAAGTTGGGACGAGATCTGGAAACACCATATATTTT. Its protein is CTSSQVGTRSGNTIYF.

This clonotype was observed many times. The chain has TRBV11-2 and TRBJ2-3, with D unresolved. V was clipped by 5 bases and J by 5 bases, with 17 bases between them. Germline CDR1 reads SGHAT; CDR2 reads FQNNGV. The CDR3 has 15 residues. In DNA form, the CDR3 reads TGTGCCAGCAGCCCGTCGAAGTACCAACTAGATACGCAGTATTTT. Translating it yields CASSPSKYQLDTQYF.

This clonotype was detected only a few times. V usage is TRBV25-1 and J usage is TRBJ2-2; D is uncertain. The V end lost 10 bases, the J end lost 4 bases, and 13 bases lay between the germline ends. The CDR3 length is 13 residues. Germline lookup yields CDR1 MGHDK and CDR2 SYGVNS. The CDR3 protein is CATLELGTGELFF. CDR3 DNA: TGTGCCACCCTAGAGTTAGGCACCGGGGAGCTGTTTTTT.